This TCR beta chain derives from a study of T cell responses to AZD1222 COVID-19 vaccine. Points on this clone: The antigen is undetermined.

Study-level results: Clonal diversity was possibly underestimated; the donors were predominantly white British and more often female.

Sequencing was performed with immunoSEQ multiplex PCR; in TCRdb, only in-frame clones are kept and a portion is missing. The top ten clones hold 1.2% to 1.5% of a sample with around 100,000 clones, 86% of them seen once. The CDR3 has 15 amino acids. V dropped 3 bases and J dropped 3 bases, with 15 bases sitting between them. Germline assignment: CDR1 SGHDT and CDR2 YYEEEE. This specimen was peripheral blood, taken on day 0 of AZD1222 vaccination. The rearrangement links TRBV5-6 to TRBJ1-1; D gene unclear. This receptor was identified in an adult in good health. The CDR3 sequence: CASSSPDGIYTEAFF. CDR3 nucleotides: TGTGCCAGCAGCTCGCCGGACGGAATCTACACTGAAGCTTTCTTT.